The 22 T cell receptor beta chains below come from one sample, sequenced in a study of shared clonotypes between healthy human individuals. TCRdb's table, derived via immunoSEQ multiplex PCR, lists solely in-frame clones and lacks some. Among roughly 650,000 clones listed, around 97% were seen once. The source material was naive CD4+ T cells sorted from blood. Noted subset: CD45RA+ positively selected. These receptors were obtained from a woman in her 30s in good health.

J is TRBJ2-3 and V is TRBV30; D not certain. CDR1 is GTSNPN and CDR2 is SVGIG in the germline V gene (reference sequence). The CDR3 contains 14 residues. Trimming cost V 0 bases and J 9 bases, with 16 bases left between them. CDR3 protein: CAWSVWLPRSTQYF. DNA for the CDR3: TGTGCCTGGAGTGTCTGGCTCCCCAGGTCAACGCAGTATTTT.

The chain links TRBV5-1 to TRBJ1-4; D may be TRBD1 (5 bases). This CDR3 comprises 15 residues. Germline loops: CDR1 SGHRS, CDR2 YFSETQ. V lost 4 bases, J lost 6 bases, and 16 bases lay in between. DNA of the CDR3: TGCGCCAGCAGCCTTATAGGGGTCGGGGATGAAAAACTGTTTTTT. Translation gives CASSLIGVGDEKLFF.

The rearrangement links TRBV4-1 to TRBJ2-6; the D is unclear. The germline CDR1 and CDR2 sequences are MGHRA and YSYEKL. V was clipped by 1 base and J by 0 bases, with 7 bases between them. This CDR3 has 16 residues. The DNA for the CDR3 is TGCGCCAGCAGCCAAGTCTTGAGCTCTGGGGCCAACGTCCTGACTTTC. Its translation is CASSQVLSSGANVLTF.

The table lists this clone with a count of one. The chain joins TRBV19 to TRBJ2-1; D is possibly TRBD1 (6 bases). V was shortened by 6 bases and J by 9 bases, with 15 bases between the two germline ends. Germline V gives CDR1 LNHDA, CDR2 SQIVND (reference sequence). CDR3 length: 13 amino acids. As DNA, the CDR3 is TGTGCCAGTAGCCCGGGACATTTACCTGAGCAGTTCTTC. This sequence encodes CASSPGHLPEQFF. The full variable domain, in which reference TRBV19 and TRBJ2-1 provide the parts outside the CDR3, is DGGITQSPKYLFRKEGQNVTLSCEQNLNHDAMYWYRQDPGQGLRLIYYSQIVNDFQKGDIAEGYSVSREKKESFPLTVTSAQKNPTAFYLCASSPGHLPEQFFGPGTRLTVL.

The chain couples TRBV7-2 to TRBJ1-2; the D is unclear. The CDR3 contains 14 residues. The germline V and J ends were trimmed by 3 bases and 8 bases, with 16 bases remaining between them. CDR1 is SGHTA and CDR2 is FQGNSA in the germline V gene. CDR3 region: CASSFGSLARGYTF. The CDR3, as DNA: TGTGCCAGCAGCTTCGGAAGTCTAGCTAGGGGCTACACCTTC.

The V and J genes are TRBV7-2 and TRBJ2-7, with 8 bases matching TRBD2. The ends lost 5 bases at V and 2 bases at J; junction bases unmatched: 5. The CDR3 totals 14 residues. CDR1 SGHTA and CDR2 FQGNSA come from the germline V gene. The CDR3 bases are TGTGCCAGCAGCGGGACGGGACTAGCCTACGAGCAGTACTTC. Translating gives CASSGTGLAYEQYF. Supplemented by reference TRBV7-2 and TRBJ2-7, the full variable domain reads GAGVSQSPSNKVTEKGKDVELRCDPISGHTALYWYRQSLGQGLEFLIYFQGNSAPDKSGLPSDRFSAERTGGSVSTLTIQRTQQEDSAVYLCASSGTGLAYEQYFGPGTRLTVT.

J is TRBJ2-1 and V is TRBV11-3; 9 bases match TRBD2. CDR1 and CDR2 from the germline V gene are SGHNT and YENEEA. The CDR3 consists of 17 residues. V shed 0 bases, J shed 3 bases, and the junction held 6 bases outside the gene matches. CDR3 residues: CASSLDHFSGSYNEQFF. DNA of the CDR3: TGTGCCAGCAGCTTAGACCACTTTAGCGGGAGCTACAATGAGCAGTTCTTC.

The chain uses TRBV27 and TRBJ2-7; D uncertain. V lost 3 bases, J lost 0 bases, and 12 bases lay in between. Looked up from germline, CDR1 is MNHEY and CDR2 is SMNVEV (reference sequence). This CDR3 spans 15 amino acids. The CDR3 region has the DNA TGTGCCAGCAGTTTGGGCGAGCTTAACTCCTACGAGCAGTACTTC. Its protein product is CASSLGELNSYEQYF.

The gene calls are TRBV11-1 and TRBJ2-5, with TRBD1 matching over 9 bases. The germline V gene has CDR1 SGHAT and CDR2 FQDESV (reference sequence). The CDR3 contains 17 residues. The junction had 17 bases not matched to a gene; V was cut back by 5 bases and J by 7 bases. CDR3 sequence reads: CASSRRSDRGFPVTQYF. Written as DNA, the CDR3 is TGTGCCAGCAGCCGAAGGAGTGACAGGGGGTTCCCGGTGACCCAGTACTTC. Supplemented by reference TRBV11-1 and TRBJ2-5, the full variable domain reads EAEVAQSPRYKITEKSQAVAFWCDPISGHATLYWYRQILGQGPELLVQFQDESVVDDSQLPKDRFSAERLKGVDSTLKIQPAELGDSAMYLCASSRRSDRGFPVTQYFGPGTRLLVL.

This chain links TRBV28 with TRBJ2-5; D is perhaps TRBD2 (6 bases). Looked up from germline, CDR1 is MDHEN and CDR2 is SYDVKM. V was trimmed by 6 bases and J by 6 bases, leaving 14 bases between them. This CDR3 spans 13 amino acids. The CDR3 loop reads CASRTGSLKTQYF. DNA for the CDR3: TGTGCCAGCAGGACCGGGAGTTTAAAGACCCAGTACTTC.

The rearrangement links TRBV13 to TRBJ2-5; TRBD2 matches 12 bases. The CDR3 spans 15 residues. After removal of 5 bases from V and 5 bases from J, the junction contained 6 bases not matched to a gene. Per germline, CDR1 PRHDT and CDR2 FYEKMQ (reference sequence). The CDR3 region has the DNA TGTGCCAGCAGCACCCGGACTAGCGGGACGGAGACCCAGTACTTC. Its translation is CASSTRTSGTETQYF.

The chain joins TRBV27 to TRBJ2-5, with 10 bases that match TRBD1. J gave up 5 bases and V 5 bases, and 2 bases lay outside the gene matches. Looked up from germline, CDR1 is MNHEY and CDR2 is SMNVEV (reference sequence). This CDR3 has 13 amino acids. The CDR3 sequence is CASSRTGGETQYF. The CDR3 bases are TGTGCCAGCAGTAGGACAGGGGGGGAGACCCAGTACTTC.

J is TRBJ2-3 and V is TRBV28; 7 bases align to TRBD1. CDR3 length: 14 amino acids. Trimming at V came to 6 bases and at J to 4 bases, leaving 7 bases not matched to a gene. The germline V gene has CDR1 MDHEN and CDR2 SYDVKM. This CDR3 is CASSPQGLPDTQYF. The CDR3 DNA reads TGTGCCAGCAGCCCACAGGGGTTACCAGATACGCAGTATTTT.

The CDR3 loop reads CASSIGDGTANMDTQYF. In nucleotides, the CDR3 is TGTGCCAGTAGTATTGGCGATGGTACAGCGAACATGGATACGCAGTATTTT. The gene calls are TRBV19 and TRBJ2-3, with no clear D. Trimming stripped 3 bases from V and 6 bases from J, with 22 bases between. CDR3 length equals 17 residues. Germline CDR1 LNHDA, CDR2 SQIVND (reference sequence).

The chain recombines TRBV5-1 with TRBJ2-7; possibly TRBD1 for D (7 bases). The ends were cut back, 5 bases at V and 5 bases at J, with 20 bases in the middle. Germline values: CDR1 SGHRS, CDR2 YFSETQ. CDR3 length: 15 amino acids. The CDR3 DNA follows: TGCGCCAGCAGAACGGACCCAGGGGGGAAAAACGAGCAGTACTTC. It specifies CASRTDPGGKNEQYF.

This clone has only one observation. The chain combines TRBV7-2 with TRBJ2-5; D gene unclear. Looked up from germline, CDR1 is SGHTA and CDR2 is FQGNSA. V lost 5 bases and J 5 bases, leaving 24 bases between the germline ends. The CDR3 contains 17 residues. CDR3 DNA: TGTGCCAGCAGCCCCGCGAGGAGCGCTATCCCGGGTGAGACCCAGTACTTC. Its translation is CASSPARSAIPGETQYF.

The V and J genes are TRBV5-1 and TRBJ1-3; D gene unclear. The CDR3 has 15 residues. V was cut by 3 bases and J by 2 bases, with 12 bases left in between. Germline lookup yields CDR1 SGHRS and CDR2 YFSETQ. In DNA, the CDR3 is TGCGCCAGCAGCTCCCGGCCGGGTCCTGGAAACACCATATATTTT. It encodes CASSSRPGPGNTIYF.

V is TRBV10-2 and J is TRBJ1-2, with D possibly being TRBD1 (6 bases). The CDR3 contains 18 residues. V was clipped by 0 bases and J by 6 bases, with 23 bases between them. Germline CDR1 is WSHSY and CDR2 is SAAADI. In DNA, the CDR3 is TGCGCCAGCAGTGAGTCGCTACTCCGGGCTACAGGGTCGAATGGCTACACCTTC. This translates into CASSESLLRATGSNGYTF.

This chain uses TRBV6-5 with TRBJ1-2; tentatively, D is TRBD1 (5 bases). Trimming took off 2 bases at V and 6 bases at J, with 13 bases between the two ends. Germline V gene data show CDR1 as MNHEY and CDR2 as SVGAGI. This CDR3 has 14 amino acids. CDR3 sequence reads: CASSYLGATDGYTF. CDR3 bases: TGTGCCAGCAGTTACCTTGGGGCAACGGATGGCTACACCTTC.

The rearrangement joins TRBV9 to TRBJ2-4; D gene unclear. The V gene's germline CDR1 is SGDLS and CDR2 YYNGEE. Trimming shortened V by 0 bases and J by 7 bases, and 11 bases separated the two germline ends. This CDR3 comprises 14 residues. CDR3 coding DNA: TGTGCCAGCAGCGTAGGGTCCTCCGGGAACATTCAGTACTTC. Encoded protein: CASSVGSSGNIQYF.

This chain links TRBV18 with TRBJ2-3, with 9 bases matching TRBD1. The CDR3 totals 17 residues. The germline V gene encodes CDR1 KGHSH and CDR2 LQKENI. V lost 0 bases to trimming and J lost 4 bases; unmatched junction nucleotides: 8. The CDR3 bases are TGTGCCAGCTCACCACCGGATGGACAGGGGATACCAGATACGCAGTATTTT. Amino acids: CASSPPDGQGIPDTQYF. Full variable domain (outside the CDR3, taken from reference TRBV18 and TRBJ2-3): NAGVMQNPRHLVRRRGQEARLRCSPMKGHSHVYWYRQLPEEGLKFMVYLQKENIIDESGMPKERFSAEFPKEGPSILRIQQVVRGDSAAYFCASSPPDGQGIPDTQYFGPGTRLTVL.

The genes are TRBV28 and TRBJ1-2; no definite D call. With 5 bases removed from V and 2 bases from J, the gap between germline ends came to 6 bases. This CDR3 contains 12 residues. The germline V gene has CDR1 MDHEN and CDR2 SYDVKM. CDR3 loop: CASSKSNYGYTF. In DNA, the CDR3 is TGTGCCAGCAGTAAGAGCAACTATGGCTACACCTTC.